This T cell receptor beta chain was obtained from a study of T cells in Graves' hyperthyroidism and ophthalmopathy (dated by TCRdb to the late 2010s). Context from the whole study: Peripheral blood was sampled at the time of initial diagnosis, prior to any treatment. TCR V-J signatures able to tell the groups apart were searched for in a discovery cohort of 90 to 100 patients, of whom about 40 had Graves' ophthalmopathy and 55 to 60 had stable Graves' hyperthyroidism. Prospective prediction of ophthalmopathy was tested in an independent validation cohort of 18 to 20 hyperthyroidism patients and roughly 16 patients who later progressed to ophthalmopathy. The 100 discovery patients were divided at random into training and test sets in a 7:3 ratio. The study also compared thyroid tissue and blood T-cell repertoires from 6 or 7 Graves' hyperthyroidism patients. After sampling, hyperthyroidism patients received methimazole starting at 30 mg daily, and ophthalmopathy patients received high-dose intravenous methylprednisolone. TCR Vbeta CDR3 sequencing of around 130 peripheral blood samples (approximately 44 ophthalmopathy, 70 to 85 hyperthyroidism and some 17 progressor patients) is reported in the paper.

V is cut by 6 bases and J by 4 bases, and the space between the germline ends is 13 bases. The cysteine opens and the phenylalanine closes a CDR3 of 14 amino acids. Only the CDR3 portion is preserved as DNA: 42 bases, with reading frame beginning at the first base. Stable Graves' hyperthyroidism was defined as no progression to ophthalmopathy during 18 months of follow-up. Hyperthyroidism patients were newly diagnosed, with disease duration under 2 months, and aged 18 to 65 years. Any patient with an uncontrolled infection, another autoimmune disease, pregnancy or lactation was excluded. Diagnoses were based on clinical symptoms, serum thyroxine and TRAb, thyroid ultrasound and orbital computed tomography. PBMCs were separated from approximately 9.9 ml of fresh peripheral blood using Ficoll-Paque density gradient centrifugation. Total RNA was extracted with Trizol reagent, and quality was checked on an Agilent 2100 Bioanalyzer.

About this clonotype itself: Its antigen target is currently unknown. Per-base quality was not reported, and no clone a single base away is much larger than it.

TCR beta CDR3 regions were amplified from RNA transcripts. The TCR CDR3 was subjected to a first round of RT-PCR using the HTBI primer set and the Qiagen OneStep RT-PCR kit. Libraries were constructed in a second round of multiplex PCR, after which size selection and purification were carried out. Sequencing of the libraries was done on an Illumina HiSeq2000 using paired-end 100 bp reads. Regarding the original processing steps: SOAPnuke was used to process the raw data, removing reads that contained adapters or uncalled bases, had a mean Phred below 15, or lacked an exact match to the constant primer or identifier. COPE v1.2.5 was used to merge high-quality paired reads, and clonotypes were defined as unique nucleotide sequences. MiTCR v1.1 was used to align the clonotypes against IMGT TRBV, TRBD and TRBJ reference segments. The analysis included only V-J combinations with a frequency above 0.0001, which together covered 99% to 99.2% of the repertoires. A TCS score was defined as the ratio between F50 (clonal expansion) and ExV (chaos), using BLOSUM62-based TCRdist between CDR3 peptides within each V-J. Welch's t-statistics and random forest reduced just over 500 V-J features to 13, which were used in a naive Bayes classifier (R e1071). Using fastp trimming at Q25 and MiXCR clonotype assembly, TCRdb reanalyzed the public sequencing data and kept in-frame beta chains. Each CDR3 protein appears once, grouped with its most common genes and DNA. What appears here as the V and J calls and clone size reflects TCRdb's work, not the paper's. The sample records about 200,000 distinct CDR3 sequences, roughly a sixth of which are singletons. The ten largest clonotypes hold roughly 49% of the sample.

Overall results and qualifications from the work: A 13 V-J signature model separated ophthalmopathy from stable hyperthyroidism, with about 90% sensitivity and roughly 84% specificity in cross-validation and 80%/75% in testing. Most expanded thyroid clonotypes (frequency above 0.001) were also detected in blood, suggesting blood repertoires may reflect thyroid immune responses. During validation, the model predicted progression to ophthalmopathy a median of approximately 6.5 months ahead of onset, with just under 71% sensitivity and around 72% specificity. No statistical method was used to set the sample size in advance, and investigators knew the group allocation.

This sequence was found in a woman aged 45-60 years with Graves' hyperthyroidism. Sequencing used blood. This receptor chain uses TRBV12-3 or TRBV12-4 and TRBJ1-3, with no confidently assigned D gene. The nucleotides read TGTGCCAGCAGGCACTCAGACGGAGGAAACACCATATATTTT. This translates into CASRHSDGGNTIYF.